The 32 T cell receptor beta chains presented below share a single source sample, sequenced in a study of T cell changes during pregnancy in multiple sclerosis. TCRdb's copy holds only in-frame clones and misses some; the assay was immunoSEQ multiplex PCR. This sample has some 97,000 clones, with about 90% found just once. The sequences come from peripheral blood, collected after pregnancy. The receptor set was obtained from a female donor with multiple sclerosis, enrolled in a pregnancy study.

The rearrangement joins TRBV29-1 to TRBJ2-5; D is undetermined. Deletions cut 6 bases from V and 2 bases from J, with 13 bases between. The CDR3 is made up of 13 amino acids. Germline CDR1 is SQVTM and CDR2 is ANQGSEA. DNA for the CDR3: TGCAGCGTGGATTACAGCTTGCAAGAGACCCAGTACTTC. Protein product: CSVDYSLQETQYF.

The gene calls are TRBV6-1 and TRBJ1-1; TRBD1 matches 7 bases. Germline CDR1 MNHNS, CDR2 SASEGT. The V and J ends lost 4 bases and 4 bases, in that order; junction bases with no gene match: 3. The CDR3 contains 13 residues. In DNA form, the CDR3 reads TGTGCCAGCAGTGTGGGGGACAGCACTGAAGCTTTCTTT. It translates to CASSVGDSTEAFF.

CDR3 DNA: TGTGCCAGCAGCTCGAGCTCTGAGCAGTTCTTC. It encodes CASSSSSEQFF. The V call is TRBV11-3, the J call TRBJ2-1; D is ambiguous. V was pared by 4 bases and J by 9 bases, with 7 bases between. This CDR3 region has 11 residues. Per the germline V gene, CDR1 is SGHNT and CDR2 is YENEEA.

The chain carries TRBV5-1 and TRBJ2-5; D is undetermined. The ends were cut back, 0 bases at V and 5 bases at J, with 8 bases in the middle. CDR1 is SGHRS, CDR2 YFSETQ, per germline. The CDR3 runs to 13 residues. The chain's CDR3 is CASSLGLVETQYF. The CDR3 nucleotides are TGCGCCAGCAGCTTGGGTCTAGTTGAGACCCAGTACTTC. Full variable domain (outside the CDR3, taken from reference TRBV5-1 and TRBJ2-5): KAGVTQTPRYLIKTRGQQVTLSCSPISGHRSVSWYQQTPGQGLQFLFEYFSETQRNKGNFPGRFSGRQFSNSRSEMNVSTLELGDSALYLCASSLGLVETQYFGPGTRLLVL.

The chain carries TRBV4-3 and TRBJ1-3; D gene uncertain. The CDR3 is made up of 14 amino acids. CDR1 LGHNA and CDR2 YSLEER come from the germline V gene. Trimming left V 1 base short and J 4 bases short, with 8 bases between. The CDR3 here is CASSQGLDGNTIYF. CDR3 bases: TGCGCCAGCAGCCAAGGTCTAGACGGAAACACCATATATTTT.

The table lists this clone with a few counts. The chain recombines TRBV6-1 with TRBJ2-5, with a weak D call TRBD1 (6 bases). The V and J ends lost 3 bases and 5 bases respectively, with 16 bases between them. From germline, CDR1 is MNHNS and CDR2 SASEGT. The CDR3 runs 15 residues. The CDR3 bases are TGTGCCAGCAGTGAGGGGGACACGGATTTGGAGACCCAGTACTTC. Its translation: CASSEGDTDLETQYF.

This clone was seen a single time. The J gene is TRBJ2-2, the V gene TRBV2, with D possibly being TRBD2 (6 bases). The CDR3 is 14 amino acids. Looked up from germline, CDR1 is SNHLY and CDR2 is FYNNEI. V was trimmed by 3 bases and J by 8 bases, leaving 13 bases between them. CDR3: CASSETGVGGELFF. CDR3 DNA: TGTGCCAGCAGTGAGACGGGAGTAGGTGGGGAGCTGTTTTTT. The whole variable domain, remainder taken from reference TRBV2 and TRBJ2-2, is EPEVTQTPSHQVTQMGQEVILRCVPISNHLYFYWYRQILGQKVEFLVSFYNNEISEKSEIFDDQFSVERPDGSNFTLKIRSTKLEDSAMYFCASSETGVGGELFFGEGSRLTVL.

The gene calls are TRBV4-1 and TRBJ2-1; 9 bases agree with TRBD2. J lost 2 bases, V lost 4 bases, and 3 bases had no gene match. The CDR3 spans 15 residues. Germline V gives CDR1 MGHRA, CDR2 YSYEKL. The DNA of the CDR3 is TGCGCCAGCAGCCCTTCTAGCGGGGCCTACAATGAGCAGTTCTTC. Encoded protein: CASSPSSGAYNEQFF.

The chain joins TRBV9 to TRBJ2-7, with D tentatively TRBD2 (5 bases). Trimming cost V 0 bases and J 4 bases, with 14 bases left between them. The CDR3 length is 15 residues. The V gene's germline CDR1 is SGDLS and CDR2 YYNGEE. CDR3 nucleotide sequence: TGTGCCAGCAGCGTAGGCAGTGGGAGTTTGTACGAGCAGTACTTC. Encoded protein: CASSVGSGSLYEQYF. Supplemented by reference TRBV9 and TRBJ2-7, the full variable domain reads DSGVTQTPKHLITATGQRVTLRCSPRSGDLSVYWYQQSLDQGLQFLIQYYNGEERAKGNILERFSAQQFPDLHSELNLSSLELGDSALYFCASSVGSGSLYEQYFGPGTRLTVT.

The gene calls are TRBV7-2 and TRBJ1-2, with TRBD1 matching over 7 bases. Germline V gene lookup returns CDR1 SGHTA and CDR2 FQGNSA. V gave up 0 bases and J gave up 7 bases; unmatched junction bases: 11. The CDR3 has 16 amino acids. CDR3 amino acids: CASSLAPGRGPVGYTF. The CDR3 region has the DNA TGTGCCAGCAGCTTAGCGCCCGGAAGGGGGCCTGTTGGCTACACCTTC.

V is TRBV30 and J is TRBJ2-5; perhaps TRBD2 as D (7 bases). The CDR3 sequence is 13 residues long. V was pared by 7 bases and J by 5 bases, with 17 bases between. Germline values: CDR1 GTSNPN, CDR2 SVGIG (reference sequence). CDR3 bases: TGTGCCTCGGAAAGGGGGGGCCGGGAGACCCAGTACTTC. Encoded protein: CASERGGRETQYF.

This clone came up a few times. The rearrangement joins TRBV30 to TRBJ1-2; 7 bases map to TRBD1. Germline assignment: CDR1 GTSNPN and CDR2 SVGIG (reference sequence). The CDR3 extends over 12 amino acids. The V and J ends lost 6 bases and 8 bases, in that order; junction bases with no gene match: 9. The CDR3 DNA reads as TGTGCCTGCCACAGGGGATCGGGGGGCTACACCTTC. It is translated as CACHRGSGGYTF.

This chain uses TRBV18 with TRBJ2-2; D is undetermined. Germline V gene sequence: CDR1 KGHSH, CDR2 LQKENI. V was pared by 3 bases and J by 3 bases, with 8 bases between. The CDR3 runs 14 residues. In nucleotides, the CDR3 is TGTGCCAGCTCACCCTTAGTTGACACCGGGGAGCTGTTTTTT. Protein: CASSPLVDTGELFF.

The chain recombines TRBV18 with TRBJ1-2; D unclear. The CDR3 spans 14 residues. The germline V gene encodes CDR1 KGHSH and CDR2 LQKENI. V was cut by 3 bases and J by 0 bases, with 8 bases left in between. CDR3 residues: CASSPGAANYGYTF. In nucleotides, the CDR3 is TGTGCCAGCTCACCGGGCGCAGCTAACTATGGCTACACCTTC. The entire variable domain, with the rest obtained from reference TRBV18 and TRBJ1-2, is as follows: NAGVMQNPRHLVRRRGQEARLRCSPMKGHSHVYWYRQLPEEGLKFMVYLQKENIIDESGMPKERFSAEFPKEGPSILRIQQVVRGDSAAYFCASSPGAANYGYTFGSGTRLTVV.

The sample holds one count of this clone. The CDR3 here is CASSHGGTYNEQFF. The CDR3 coding sequence is TGTGCCAGCAGCCACGGGGGGACCTACAATGAGCAGTTCTTC. V gene TRBV7-9 combines with J gene TRBJ2-1; 7 bases match TRBD2. Germline V CDR1 and CDR2: SEHNR, FQNEAQ (reference sequence). The CDR3 spans 14 residues. V shed 5 bases and J 2 bases; nucleotides not matched to a gene: 3.

The DNA of the CDR3 is TGCGCCAGCAGCTCCTCAGGGGCGGGGGGGTATGAGCAGTTCTTC. Encoded protein: CASSSSGAGGYEQFF. This chain uses TRBV5-1 with TRBJ2-1, with 9 bases matching TRBD2. The J segment lost 8 bases and the V segment lost 3 bases, leaving 9 bases of the junction unmatched. CDR1 SGHRS and CDR2 YFSETQ come from the germline V gene. The CDR3 is made up of 15 amino acids.

This rearrangement joins TRBV6-5 to TRBJ2-5; D unresolved. The CDR3 consists of 13 residues. The germline V gene encodes CDR1 MNHEY and CDR2 SVGAGI. Between the trimmed V and J ends, which lost 6 bases and 4 bases, there was a span of 12 bases. The CDR3: CASSLWSRETQYF. The CDR3 region has the DNA TGTGCCAGCAGCCTCTGGTCGAGAGAGACCCAGTACTTC.

This clone appeared once. J is TRBJ2-7 and V is TRBV5-8; 7 positions match TRBD2. The CDR3 length is 13 residues. The germline CDR1 and CDR2 sequences are SGHTS and YDEGEE. With V trimmed by 1 base and J by 2 bases, 0 bases remained unmatched. CDR3 in amino acids: CASSLRGAYEQYF. For the CDR3, the DNA is TGTGCCAGCAGCTTGCGGGGGGCCTACGAGCAGTACTTC.

The chain employs TRBV6-1 and TRBJ1-1; weak D call: TRBD1 (5 bases). From germline, CDR1 is MNHNS and CDR2 SASEGT. This CDR3 is 15 amino acids long. With 1 base removed from V and 8 bases from J, the gap between germline ends came to 17 bases. DNA for the CDR3: TGTGCCAGCAGTGAAGTGAGGTTGCAGGGTACCGAAGCTTTCTTT. Residues: CASSEVRLQGTEAFF.

The rearrangement joins TRBV30 to TRBJ1-2; 10 bases align to TRBD1. V was pared by 0 bases and J by 7 bases, with 14 bases of the junction left unmatched. CDR1 and CDR2 (germline): GTSNPN, SVGIG (reference sequence). The CDR3 is made up of 17 amino acids. CDR3 residues: CAWSVLGTGALGGGYTF. The CDR3, as DNA: TGTGCCTGGAGTGTACTTGGGACAGGGGCCTTGGGAGGTGGCTACACCTTC.

The rearrangement joins TRBV4-3 to TRBJ2-3; a weak D match, TRBD1 (7 bases). This CDR3 has 17 amino acids. The V gene's germline CDR1 is LGHNA and CDR2 YSLEER. V lost 4 bases and J 2 bases, leaving 19 bases between the germline ends. CDR3 DNA sequence: TGCGCCAGCAGCCCGTCGACAGGGAGGTTTTACACAGATACGCAGTATTTT. As protein: CASSPSTGRFYTDTQYF.

The chain couples TRBV10-3 to TRBJ2-1, with 9 bases matching TRBD2. The CDR3 totals 15 residues. The germline CDR1 and CDR2 sequences are ENHRY and SYGVKD. J gave up 6 bases and V 3 bases, and 6 bases lay outside the gene matches. CDR3 amino acids: CAISDPGLAFNEQFF. For the CDR3, the DNA is TGTGCCATCAGTGATCCGGGACTAGCCTTCAATGAGCAGTTCTTC.

This chain links TRBV12-5 with TRBJ2-7, with 7 bases matching TRBD1. CDR1 LGHNT and CDR2 FRNRAP come from the germline V gene. The length of the CDR3 is 14 residues. The ends lost 6 bases at V and 2 bases at J; junction bases unmatched: 7. The CDR3 DNA sequence: TGTGCTAGTGGCAACCGGGACAGCACCTACGAGCAGTACTTC. Translating gives CASGNRDSTYEQYF. Using reference TRBV12-5 and TRBJ2-7 for the parts outside the CDR3, the full variable domain is DARVTQTPRHKVTEMGQEVTMRCQPILGHNTVFWYRQTMMQGLELLAYFRNRAPLDDSGMPKDRFSAEMPDATLATLKIQPSEPRDSAVYFCASGNRDSTYEQYFGPGTRLTVT.

CDR3 bases: TGTGCCAGCAGCTTGTCTAGCGGGAGTAACTACGAGCAGTACTTC. Its translation: CASSLSSGSNYEQYF. V is TRBV5-4 and J is TRBJ2-7; 10 positions match TRBD2. Looked up from germline, CDR1 is SGHNT and CDR2 is YYREEE (reference sequence). Unmatched junction bases numbered 4, after V lost 1 base and J lost 3 bases. This CDR3 comprises 15 residues.

J is TRBJ2-1 and V is TRBV28, with 12 positions matching TRBD1. Germline assignment: CDR1 MDHEN and CDR2 SYDVKM. CDR3 length: 15 amino acids. V lost 6 bases to trimming and J lost 7 bases; unmatched junction nucleotides: 7. The CDR3 is CASRRDRGRANEQFF. CDR3 sequence (DNA): TGTGCCAGCAGAAGGGACAGGGGGCGAGCTAATGAGCAGTTCTTC.

The V call is TRBV5-1, the J call TRBJ1-2; the match to TRBD1 covers 8 bases. The CDR3 loop spans 16 amino acids. The germline V gene encodes CDR1 SGHRS and CDR2 YFSETQ. The junction had 8 bases not matched to a gene; V was cut back by 0 bases and J by 4 bases. DNA of the CDR3: TGCGCCAGCAGCTTGGGATCCCAGGGGGCCGGCTATGGCTACACCTTC. Translating gives CASSLGSQGAGYGYTF.

CDR3 in DNA: TGTGCCAGCAGCGCCCGGGACAGGGGAGTCCCTGGGGGAAACACCATATATTTT. It is translated as CASSARDRGVPGGNTIYF. This rearrangement joins TRBV9 to TRBJ1-3, with TRBD1 matching 10 bases. Germline-derived CDR1 and CDR2 are SGDLS and YYNGEE. The CDR3 covers 18 residues. Unmatched junction bases numbered 13, after V lost 3 bases and J lost 4 bases.

Only a few counts were recorded for this clone. This chain connects TRBV7-9 to TRBJ2-7; 8 bases map to TRBD2. The CDR3 spans 15 residues. V shed 1 base, J shed 7 bases, and the junction held 9 bases outside the gene matches. Per the germline V gene, CDR1 is SEHNR and CDR2 is FQNEAQ (reference sequence). The CDR3 region is CASSLEAGGSGEQYF. For the CDR3, the DNA is TGTGCCAGCAGCTTAGAGGCGGGAGGATCTGGGGAGCAGTACTTC.

This sequence joins TRBV6-1 and TRBJ2-5; D gene uncertain. The V end lost 4 bases, the J end lost 3 bases, and 6 bases lay between the germline ends. The CDR3 totals 12 residues. Germline V gene sequence: CDR1 MNHNS, CDR2 SASEGT. In nucleotides, the CDR3 is TGTGCCAGCAGTGCGGTCAAAGAGACCCAGTACTTC. It yields the protein CASSAVKETQYF.

In this sample, this clone turned up once. The chain couples TRBV7-2 to TRBJ2-2, with TRBD2 matching over 8 bases. The trim removed 6 bases at V and 1 base at J, leaving 10 bases unmatched. Germline V gene data show CDR1 as SGHTA and CDR2 as FQGNSA. The CDR3 loop spans 17 amino acids. The CDR3 sequence is CASSSILAGMNTGELFF. CDR3 nucleotides: TGTGCCAGCAGTTCTATTTTAGCGGGGATGAACACCGGGGAGCTGTTTTTT.

The V call is TRBV5-1, the J call TRBJ2-7; 10 bases map to TRBD2. CDR3 length: 14 residues. J was trimmed by 7 bases and V by 3 bases; bases with no gene match: 7. Germline V gene lookup returns CDR1 SGHRS and CDR2 YFSETQ. The CDR3: CASSSGLAGVEQYF. The CDR3 DNA sequence: TGCGCCAGCAGCTCTGGGCTAGCGGGAGTTGAGCAGTACTTC.

This chain joins TRBV2 and TRBJ2-2; TRBD1 aligns across 10 bases. This CDR3 has 15 residues. With 6 bases clipped from V and 6 bases from J, the junction kept 7 bases outside the gene matches. CDR1 SNHLY and CDR2 FYNNEI come from the germline V gene. The CDR3 loop is CASRTGTGVAGELFF. CDR3 sequence (DNA): TGTGCCAGCAGGACCGGGACAGGGGTTGCCGGGGAGCTGTTTTTT.